Listed below are T cell receptor beta chains from one sample, sequenced in a study of control samples from healthy donors and cancer patients. Assay: immunoSEQ multiplex PCR; the TCRdb copy retains only in-frame clones and omits some. The data show about 100,000 clones, around four fifths seen once. Sequenced material: blood. The origin of the receptors is a man between 18 and 29 years old in good health. Both conserved end residues are part of each CDR3. A D gene is named only where the DNA matches it firmly. For some rows the clone size is stated as once, few or many, or as a class when expanded; others skip it.

V gene	D gene	J gene	clone size	CDR3 protein	CDR3 DNA
TRBV24-1	-	TRBJ1-2	few	CATSDTQGGYGYTF	TGTGCCACCAGTGACACACAGGGCGGCTATGGCTACACCTTC
TRBV28	-	TRBJ1-1	-	CASSWWRMNTEAFF	TGTGCCAGCAGCTGGTGGCGAATGAACACTGAAGCTTTCTTT
TRBV10-3	TRBD1	TRBJ2-2	-	CAIGTGDTGELFF	TGTGCCATCGGGACAGGGGACACCGGGGAGCTGTTTTTT
TRBV5-8	TRBD1	TRBJ1-2	-	CASSLYDRVYGYTF	TGTGCCAGCAGCCTATACGACAGGGTATATGGCTACACCTTC
TRBV25-1	-	TRBJ1-1	-	CASSAPTTANTEAFF	TGTGCCAGCAGTGCACCGACGACAGCCAACACTGAAGCTTTCTTT
TRBV5-1	-	TRBJ1-4	-	CASSRGHNEKLFF	TGCGCCAGCAGCAGGGGACACAATGAAAAACTGTTTTTT
TRBV5-1	-	TRBJ1-1	-	CASSLHQGQNTEAFF	TGCGCCAGCAGCTTGCACCAGGGACAGAACACTGAAGCTTTCTTT
TRBV5-6	-	TRBJ2-5	-	CASSLGKQETQYF	TGTGCCAGCAGCTTGGGCAAGCAAGAGACCCAGTACTTC
TRBV4-2	-	TRBJ2-7	-	CASSQGVGVPEQYF	TGTGCCAGCAGCCAGGGAGTCGGCGTTCCCGAGCAGTACTTC
TRBV6-5	-	TRBJ1-5	-	CASSPRGAGNQPQHF	TGTGCCAGCAGCCCCCGAGGGGCGGGGAATCAGCCCCAGCATTTT
TRBV12-3/TRBV12-4	-	TRBJ1-1	-	CASSWGGREAFF	TGTGCCAGCAGTTGGGGCGGAAGAGAAGCTTTCTTT
TRBV25-1	-	TRBJ1-2	-	CASSGNFLNYGYTF	TGTGCCAGCAGTGGAAATTTCCTTAACTATGGCTACACCTTC
TRBV11-2	-	TRBJ1-5	-	CASSLAGGSNQPQHF	TGTGCCAGCAGCTTAGCGGGGGGAAGCAATCAGCCCCAGCATTTT
TRBV4-1	-	TRBJ2-2	-	CASSQTADWGTGELFF	TGCGCCAGCAGCCAAACAGCCGACTGGGGTACCGGGGAGCTGTTTTTT
TRBV5-1	-	TRBJ2-1	-	CASSTGGPRRNEQFF	TGCGCCAGCAGTACGGGGGGCCCCAGGCGCAATGAGCAGTTCTTC
TRBV19	-	TRBJ1-1	-	CASSMFFQTARIGTEAFF	TGTGCCAGTAGTATGTTTTTCCAGACGGCTAGGATCGGGACTGAAGCTTTCTTT
TRBV28	TRBD1	TRBJ2-7	-	CASSSPGGPYEQYF	TGTGCCAGCAGTTCTCCAGGGGGACCCTACGAGCAGTACTTC
TRBV27	-	TRBJ1-6	-	CASRTRSSYNSPLHF	TGTGCCAGCCGGACGCGGAGCTCCTATAATTCACCCCTCCACTTT
TRBV19	-	TRBJ2-7	few	CASSIGGKRLQLLSYEQYF	TGTGCCAGTAGTATAGGGGGGAAGAGACTTCAACTCCTCTCCTACGAGCAGTACTTC
TRBV25-1	TRBD1	TRBJ2-7	-	CASTRTGTYEQYF	TGTGCCAGCACGCGGACAGGGACCTACGAGCAGTACTTC
TRBV6-5	TRBD2	TRBJ2-1	few	CASRTSGGAGGEQFF	TGTGCCAGCAGAACAAGCGGGGGGGCTGGAGGTGAGCAGTTCTTC
TRBV5-6	-	TRBJ1-1	-	CASSLTGINTEAFF	TGTGCCAGCAGCTTGACAGGGATCAACACTGAAGCTTTCTTT
TRBV6-5	-	TRBJ1-2	-	CASSFGQQAMVGYTF	TGTGCCAGCAGTTTCGGACAGCAGGCTATGGTAGGCTACACCTTC
TRBV4-2	TRBD2	TRBJ2-3	-	CASSLGLAVTDTQYF	TGTGCCAGCAGCCTTGGACTAGCGGTCACAGATACGCAGTATTTT
TRBV5-1	-	TRBJ1-3	-	CASSFEGNTIYF	TGCGCCAGCAGCTTCGAAGGAAACACCATATATTTT
TRBV24-1	TRBD2	TRBJ2-3	-	CATSDAGTRSRDTQYF	TGTGCCACCAGTGATGCCGGGACTAGAAGTAGAGATACGCAGTATTTT
TRBV6-5	-	TRBJ1-6	-	CASSYGVSSYNSPLHF	TGTGCCAGCAGCTACGGAGTTAGCTCCTATAATTCACCCCTCCACTTT
TRBV9	TRBD2	TRBJ2-5	-	CASSVAPGLSKGETQYF	TGTGCCAGCAGCGTAGCCCCGGGACTATCAAAGGGGGAGACCCAGTACTTC
TRBV9	-	TRBJ2-2	once	CASSVDYHHQYTGELFF	TGTGCCAGCAGCGTAGACTATCACCATCAGTACACCGGGGAGCTGTTTTTT
TRBV10-2	-	TRBJ1-2	-	CASRSDRNNYGYTF	TGCGCCAGCAGATCCGACAGGAACAACTATGGCTACACCTTC
TRBV6-6	TRBD1	TRBJ1-1	-	CASSRDRGKAFF	TGTGCCAGCAGTCGGGACAGGGGGAAAGCTTTCTTT
TRBV10-1	-	TRBJ2-3	few	CASSENGDLDTQYF	TGCGCCAGCAGTGAGAACGGGGACTTAGATACGCAGTATTTT
TRBV19	TRBD1	TRBJ2-6	-	CASSKTGVSGANVLTF	TGTGCCAGTAGCAAAACAGGGGTCTCTGGGGCCAACGTCCTGACTTTC
TRBV7-9	TRBD2	TRBJ2-1	-	CASSASGLAGGYNEQFF	TGTGCCAGCAGCGCCTCGGGACTAGCGGGGGGTTACAATGAGCAGTTCTTC
TRBV7-2	-	TRBJ2-3	-	CASSPRGAWTDTQYF	TGTGCCAGCAGTCCTCGGGGGGCCTGGACAGATACGCAGTATTTT
TRBV27	-	TRBJ1-1	-	CASSLWGPGEGAFF	TGTGCCAGCAGTTTATGGGGACCCGGGGAAGGGGCTTTCTTT
TRBV5-6	-	TRBJ1-6	-	CASSLFPGRNSPLHF	TGTGCCAGCAGCTTGTTCCCAGGGAGGAATTCACCCCTCCACTTT
TRBV6-5	-	TRBJ2-2	once	CASGQAGELFF	TGTGCCAGCGGTCAGGCCGGGGAGCTGTTTTTT
TRBV5-4	TRBD2	TRBJ2-3	-	CASSLGLAGDTQYF	TGTGCCAGCAGCTTGGGGCTAGCGGGGGATACGCAGTATTTT
TRBV28	-	TRBJ1-1	-	CASSLGGLGGTEAFF	TGTGCCAGCAGTTTGGGGGGGCTGGGAGGGACTGAAGCTTTCTTT
TRBV4-1	TRBD1	TRBJ1-1	-	CASSSRGQGHTEAFF	TGCGCCAGCAGCTCTCGCGGACAGGGCCACACTGAAGCTTTCTTT
TRBV4-1	-	TRBJ1-2	-	CASSQEGVAYGYTF	TGCGCCAGCAGCCAAGAGGGGGTAGCCTATGGCTACACCTTC
TRBV18	TRBD1	TRBJ1-1	-	CASSPPTGGPEAFF	TGTGCCAGCTCACCTCCGACAGGGGGGCCTGAAGCTTTCTTT
TRBV18	-	TRBJ2-5	few	CASSPRGQETQYF	TGTGCCAGCTCACCAAGGGGACAAGAGACCCAGTACTTC
TRBV3-1/TRBV3-2	-	TRBJ1-3	once	CASSQDPQITYSGNTIYF	TGTGCCAGCAGCCAAGATCCCCAGATTACATACTCTGGAAACACCATATATTTT
TRBV6-5	-	TRBJ1-5	many	CASSSGQHNQPQHF	TGTGCCAGCAGTTCCGGACAGCACAATCAGCCCCAGCATTTT
TRBV28	TRBD1	TRBJ1-3	-	CASSFRDSSSGNTIYF	TGTGCCAGCAGCTTCCGGGACAGTTCTTCAGGAAACACCATATATTTT
TRBV7-8	-	TRBJ2-7	-	CASSSTLLGEQYF	TGTGCCAGCAGCTCAACACTCCTGGGGGAGCAGTACTTC
TRBV7-2	TRBD1	TRBJ1-6	-	CASSQRDRENPPLHF	TGTGCCAGCAGCCAACGGGACAGGGAGAATCCACCCCTCCACTTT